These 17 T cell receptor beta chains were sequenced from one sample in a study of T cell responses to AZD1222 COVID-19 vaccine. The method was immunoSEQ multiplex PCR; TCRdb's version includes in-frame clones alone and lacks a portion of them. The sample consists of 150,000 to 180,000 clones, 90% of them appearing once. Sequencing was performed on peripheral blood, taken on day 0 of AZD1222 vaccination. The source is an adult in good health.

Only a few counts were recorded for this clone. V usage is TRBV19 and J usage is TRBJ1-2; D is uncertain. V was trimmed by 6 bases and J by 0 bases, leaving 8 bases between them. The CDR3 covers 13 residues. The germline V gene has CDR1 LNHDA and CDR2 SQIVND (reference sequence). Written as DNA, the CDR3 is TGTGCCAGTAGCGTCGTCGCTAACTATGGCTACACCTTC. This gives the protein CASSVVANYGYTF.

The chain has TRBV6-6 and TRBJ1-1; maybe TRBD1 (5 bases). V was cut by 2 bases and J by 6 bases, with 10 bases left in between. From germline, CDR1 is MNHNY and CDR2 SVGAGI (reference sequence). The CDR3 runs 13 residues. The CDR3 bases are TGTGCCAGCAGTTACGCAGGGACGGCTGAAGCTTTCTTT. Residues: CASSYAGTAEAFF.

The J gene is TRBJ2-7, the V gene TRBV5-1; no definite D call. The CDR3 is made up of 13 amino acids. In germline, CDR1 is SGHRS, CDR2 YFSETQ. The V gene lost 2 bases and the J gene lost 0 bases, with 6 bases spanning the gap. CDR3 DNA sequence: TGCGCCAGCAGCTTTGGCGGCTCCTACGAGCAGTACTTC. Its translation is CASSFGGSYEQYF.

The chain links TRBV9 to TRBJ1-1; D may be TRBD1 (5 bases). This CDR3 has 15 amino acids. The germline V and J ends were trimmed by 4 bases and 4 bases, with 17 bases remaining between them. Germline V gives CDR1 SGDLS, CDR2 YYNGEE. CDR3 amino acids: CASSPQGGLVTEAFF. In DNA, the CDR3 is TGTGCCAGCAGCCCCCAGGGCGGGCTAGTCACTGAAGCTTTCTTT.

Only one count was recorded for this clone. The chain combines TRBV24-1 with TRBJ2-2; 7 bases agree with TRBD1. The CDR3 has 14 amino acids. The germline V gene encodes CDR1 KGHDR and CDR2 SFDVKD. V shed 6 bases and J 7 bases; nucleotides not matched to a gene: 7. The CDR3 DNA follows: TGTGCCACCAGTCAGGGGGAACGGCGCGGGGAGCTGTTTTTT. Its translation: CATSQGERRGELFF.

This rearrangement joins TRBV6-6 to TRBJ2-7; TRBD1 matches 11 bases. The CDR3 is made up of 14 amino acids. The germline V gene has CDR1 MNHNY and CDR2 SVGAGI (reference sequence). V shed 7 bases and J 6 bases; nucleotides not matched to a gene: 8. CDR3 sequence reads: CASTPDRGPLEQYF. CDR3 DNA: TGTGCCAGCACACCGGACAGGGGGCCCCTCGAGCAGTACTTC.

V usage is TRBV2 and J usage is TRBJ2-1; unclear D gene. Germline loops: CDR1 SNHLY, CDR2 FYNNEI. This CDR3 has 13 amino acids. Trimming took off 6 bases at V and 5 bases at J, with 11 bases between the two ends. The CDR3 sequence is CASRVGANNEQFF. In DNA form, the CDR3 reads TGTGCCAGCAGGGTTGGTGCGAACAATGAGCAGTTCTTC.

The rearrangement links TRBV4-1 to TRBJ2-3; TRBD2 matches at 8 bases. The trim removed 4 bases at V and 4 bases at J, leaving 13 bases unmatched. The CDR3 runs 17 residues. In germline, CDR1 is MGHRA, CDR2 YSYEKL. CDR3 coding DNA: TGCGCCAGCAGCCCCCGGTTGGCGGGAGGCTCTGCAGATACGCAGTATTTT. Protein product: CASSPRLAGGSADTQYF.

The chain carries TRBV28 and TRBJ1-2; possibly TRBD1 for D (5 bases). CDR1 and CDR2 from the germline V gene are MDHEN and SYDVKM. CDR3 length equals 11 residues. Trimming left V 3 bases short and J 6 bases short, with 5 bases between. The CDR3 region has the DNA TGTGCCAGCAGTTTCAGGGATGGCTACACCTTC. Its translation is CASSFRDGYTF.

The chain combines TRBV9 with TRBJ2-3, with D maybe TRBD1 (6 bases). In germline, CDR1 is SGDLS, CDR2 YYNGEE. The CDR3 consists of 14 residues. V dropped 2 bases and J dropped 6 bases, with 13 bases sitting between them. The CDR3 DNA sequence: TGTGCCAGCAGCGTCGGGACACGAAAGGATACGCAGTATTTT. Residues: CASSVGTRKDTQYF.

The chain employs TRBV19 and TRBJ2-7; TRBD1 or TRBD2 may be the D gene (5 bases each). The CDR3 totals 14 residues. V shed 4 bases and J shed 7 bases, with 17 bases lying between them. Germline loops: CDR1 LNHDA, CDR2 SQIVND (reference sequence). Here the CDR3 reads CASSRGRPSHEQYF. The CDR3 DNA reads TGTGCCAGTAGTAGGGGACGCCCGAGTCATGAGCAGTACTTC.

The rearrangement links TRBV18 to TRBJ2-2; maybe TRBD1 (5 bases). The CDR3 contains 15 residues. Trimming removed 3 bases at V and 6 bases at J, with 14 bases between. CDR1 is KGHSH and CDR2 is LQKENI in the germline V gene. CDR3: CASSPRQGAAGELFF. The CDR3 nucleotides read TGTGCCAGCTCACCTCGGCAGGGTGCAGCCGGGGAGCTGTTTTTT.

The chain joins TRBV9 to TRBJ2-5, with 12 bases that match TRBD2. This CDR3 is built from 14 residues. Trimming at V came to 10 bases and at J to 5 bases, leaving 9 bases not matched to a gene. Germline V gene data show CDR1 as SGDLS and CDR2 as YYNGEE. Here the CDR3 reads CASGLGLAGETQYF. For the CDR3, the DNA is TGTGCCTCCGGTTTGGGACTAGCGGGTGAGACCCAGTACTTC.

This chain joins TRBV28 and TRBJ1-5; D uncertain. With 5 bases removed from V and 0 bases from J, the gap between germline ends came to 20 bases. Germline CDR1 reads MDHEN; CDR2 reads SYDVKM. CDR3 size: 18 residues. The chain's CDR3 is CASSATGGNRFSNQPQHF. In DNA form, the CDR3 reads TGTGCCAGCAGTGCAACGGGCGGTAATCGGTTTAGCAATCAGCCCCAGCATTTT.

V is TRBV5-6 and J is TRBJ1-5, with TRBD1 as a possible D gene (6 bases). V shed 4 bases and J shed 3 bases, with 11 bases lying between them. CDR3 length: 14 amino acids. Germline-derived CDR1 and CDR2 are SGHDT and YYEEEE. The CDR3 loop is CASSLQGLNQPQHF. In DNA, the CDR3 is TGTGCCAGCAGCCTACAGGGACTCAATCAGCCCCAGCATTTT.

This rearrangement joins TRBV28 to TRBJ1-1; 7 bases align to TRBD1. V shed 6 bases, J shed 5 bases, and the junction held 12 bases outside the gene matches. Germline assignment: CDR1 MDHEN and CDR2 SYDVKM. The CDR3 totals 15 residues. The CDR3 protein is CASSPDRARKTEAFF. The DNA for the CDR3 is TGTGCCAGCAGCCCTGACAGGGCCCGGAAGACTGAAGCTTTCTTT.

V and J are TRBV25-1 and TRBJ1-2; TRBD1 agrees at 10 bases. With 4 bases clipped from V and 7 bases from J, the junction kept 9 bases outside the gene matches. The CDR3 covers 15 residues. In germline, CDR1 is MGHDK, CDR2 SYGVNS. CDR3 amino acids: CASSALGTGATGYTF. In DNA form, the CDR3 reads TGTGCCAGCAGTGCCCTAGGGACAGGGGCCACTGGCTACACCTTC.